This T cell receptor beta chain was sequenced in a study of blood T cell dynamics during melanoma immunotherapy. Study-level information: Standard first-line treatment here was pembrolizumab or nivolumab plus ipilimumab in metastatic melanoma. Whole-study results and caveats: PBMC repertoires of eventual disease-control patients split at W3 into clonality or diversity gains.

Time point here: pre-treatment baseline. One draw preceded checkpoint blockade; another followed its first cycle at week 3. This clone was counted only a few times. Its antigen remains unknown. Profiling relied on immunoSEQ multiplex PCR, and the TCRdb table lists in-frame clones only, not all of them. The sample holds about 4,200 clones, 84% seen once. This CDR3 is 13 amino acids long. Trimming cost V 7 bases and J 2 bases; bases outside gene matches: 2. The V gene's germline CDR1 is GTSNPN and CDR2 SVGIG (reference sequence). The source was blood, collected from a patient treated with checkpoint blockade. The sequence came from a human donor with melanoma. This chain uses TRBV30 with TRBJ1-5; TRBD1 aligns across 10 bases. CDR3 nucleotide sequence: TGTGCCTACGGGACAGGGGGCAATCAGCCCCAGCATTTT. This encodes CAYGTGGNQPQHF.